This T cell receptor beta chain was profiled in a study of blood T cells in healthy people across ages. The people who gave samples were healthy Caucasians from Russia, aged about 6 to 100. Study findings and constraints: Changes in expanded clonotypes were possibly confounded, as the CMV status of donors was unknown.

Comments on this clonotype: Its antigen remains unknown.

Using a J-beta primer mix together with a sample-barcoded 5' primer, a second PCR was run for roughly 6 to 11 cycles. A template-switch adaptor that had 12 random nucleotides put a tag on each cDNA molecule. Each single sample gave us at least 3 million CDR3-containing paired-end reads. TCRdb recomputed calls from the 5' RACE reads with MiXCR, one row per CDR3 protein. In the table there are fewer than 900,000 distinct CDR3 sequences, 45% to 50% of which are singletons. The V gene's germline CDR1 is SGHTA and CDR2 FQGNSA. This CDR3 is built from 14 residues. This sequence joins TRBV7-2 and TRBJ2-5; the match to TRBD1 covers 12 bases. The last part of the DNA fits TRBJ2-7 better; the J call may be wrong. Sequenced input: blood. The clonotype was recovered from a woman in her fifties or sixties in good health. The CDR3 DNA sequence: TGTGCCAGCAACACCGGGACAGGGGGCGGCGAGCAGTACTTC. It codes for CASNTGTGGGEQYF.